The present entry profiles one T cell receptor (beta chain) with its context. Its cognate antigen is unknown. MiXCR was run by TCRdb on the RT-PCR reads, yielding one entry per CDR3 protein. The sample yields under 200,000 distinct CDR3 sequences, about 10% seen once. The sample originates from a study of response to subunit inactivated influenza vaccine. Points from the study as a whole: Each seasonal influenza vaccination recruits few new T cells, the authors suggested.

The CDR3 is 14 amino acids. With 5 bases removed from V and 2 bases from J, the gap between germline ends came to 14 bases. Per germline, CDR1 DFQATT and CDR2 SNEGSKA (reference sequence). The TCR originated in a man between 50 and 70 years old who received an inactivated influenza vaccine. J is TRBJ2-3 and V is TRBV20-1; maybe TRBD2 (5 bases). The source material was CD8+ T cells sorted from PBMCs, sampled less than 30 months after vaccination. The CDR3 DNA reads as TGCAGTGCTCGAGGTCTGGAGGCCACAGATACGCAGTATTTT. Its protein is CSARGLEATDTQYF.